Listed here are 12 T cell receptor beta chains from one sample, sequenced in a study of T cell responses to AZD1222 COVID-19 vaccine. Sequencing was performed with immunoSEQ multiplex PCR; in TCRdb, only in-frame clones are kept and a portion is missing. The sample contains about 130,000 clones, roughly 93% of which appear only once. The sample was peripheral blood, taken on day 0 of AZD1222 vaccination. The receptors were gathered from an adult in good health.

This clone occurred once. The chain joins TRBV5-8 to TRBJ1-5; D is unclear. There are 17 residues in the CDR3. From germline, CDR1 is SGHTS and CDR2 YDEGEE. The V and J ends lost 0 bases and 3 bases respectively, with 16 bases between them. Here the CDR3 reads CASSLARLGRLNQPQHF. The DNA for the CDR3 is TGTGCCAGCAGCTTGGCCCGCCTGGGTCGTCTCAATCAGCCCCAGCATTTT.

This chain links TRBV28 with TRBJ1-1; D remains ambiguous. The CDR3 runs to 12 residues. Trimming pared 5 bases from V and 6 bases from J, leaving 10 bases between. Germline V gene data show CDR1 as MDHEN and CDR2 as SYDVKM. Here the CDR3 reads CASSPGQPEAFF. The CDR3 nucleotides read TGTGCCAGCAGTCCAGGTCAGCCTGAAGCTTTCTTT. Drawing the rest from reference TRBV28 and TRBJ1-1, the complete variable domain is DVKVTQSSRYLVKRTGEKVFLECVQDMDHENMFWYRQDPGLGLRLIYFSYDVKMKEKGDIPEGYSVSREKKERFSLILESASTNQTSMYLCASSPGQPEAFFGQGTRLTVV.

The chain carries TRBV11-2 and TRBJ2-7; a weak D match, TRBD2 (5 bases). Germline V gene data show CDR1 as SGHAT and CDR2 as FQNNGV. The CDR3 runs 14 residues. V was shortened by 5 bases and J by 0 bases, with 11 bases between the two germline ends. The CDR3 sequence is CASSLDFRSYEQYF. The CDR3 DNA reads TGTGCCAGCAGCCTGGACTTCCGCTCCTACGAGCAGTACTTC.

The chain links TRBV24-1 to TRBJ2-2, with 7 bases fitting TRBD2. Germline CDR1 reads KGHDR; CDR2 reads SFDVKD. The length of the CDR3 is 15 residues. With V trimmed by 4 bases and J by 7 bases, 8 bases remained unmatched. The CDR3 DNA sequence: TGTGCCACCAGTGACGGGACTACCCTTCTCGGGGAGCTGTTTTTT. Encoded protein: CATSDGTTLLGELFF.

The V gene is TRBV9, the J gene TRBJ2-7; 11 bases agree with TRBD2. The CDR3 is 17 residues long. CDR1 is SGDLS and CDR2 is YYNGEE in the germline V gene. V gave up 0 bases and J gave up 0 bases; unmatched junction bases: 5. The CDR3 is CASSVGLGTSGSYEQYF. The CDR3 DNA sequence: TGTGCCAGCAGCGTAGGTCTGGGGACTAGCGGCTCCTACGAGCAGTACTTC.

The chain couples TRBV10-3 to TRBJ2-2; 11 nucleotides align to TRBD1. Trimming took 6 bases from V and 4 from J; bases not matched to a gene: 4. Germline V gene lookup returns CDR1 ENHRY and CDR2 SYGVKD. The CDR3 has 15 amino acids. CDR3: CAIRGQGVGTGELFF. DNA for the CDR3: TGTGCCATCAGGGGACAGGGGGTTGGCACCGGGGAGCTGTTTTTT.

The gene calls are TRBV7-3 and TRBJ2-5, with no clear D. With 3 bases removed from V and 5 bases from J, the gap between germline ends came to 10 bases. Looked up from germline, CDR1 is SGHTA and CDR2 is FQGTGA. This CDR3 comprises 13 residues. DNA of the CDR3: TGTGCCAGCAGCTTCGGGCTGCGGGAGACCCAGTACTTC. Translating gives CASSFGLRETQYF.

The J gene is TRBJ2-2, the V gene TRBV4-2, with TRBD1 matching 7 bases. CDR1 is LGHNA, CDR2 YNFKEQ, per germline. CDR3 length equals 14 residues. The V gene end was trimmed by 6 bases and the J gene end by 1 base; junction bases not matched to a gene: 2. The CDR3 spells CASRGQMNTGELFF. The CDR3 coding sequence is TGTGCCAGCAGGGGACAGATGAACACCGGGGAGCTGTTTTTT.

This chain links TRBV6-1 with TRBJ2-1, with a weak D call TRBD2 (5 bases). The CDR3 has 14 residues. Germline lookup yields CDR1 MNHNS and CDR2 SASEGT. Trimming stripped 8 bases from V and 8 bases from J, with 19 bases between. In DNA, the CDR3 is TGTGCCAGCGCCCCGTCACCCCGAGCGGATGAGCAGTTCTTC. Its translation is CASAPSPRADEQFF.

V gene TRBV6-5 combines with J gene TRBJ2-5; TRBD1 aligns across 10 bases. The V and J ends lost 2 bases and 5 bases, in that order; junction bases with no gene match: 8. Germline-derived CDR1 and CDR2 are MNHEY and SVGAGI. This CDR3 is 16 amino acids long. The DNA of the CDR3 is TGTGCCAGCAGTTACGGCCGGGACAGGGGTTGGGAGACCCAGTACTTC. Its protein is CASSYGRDRGWETQYF.

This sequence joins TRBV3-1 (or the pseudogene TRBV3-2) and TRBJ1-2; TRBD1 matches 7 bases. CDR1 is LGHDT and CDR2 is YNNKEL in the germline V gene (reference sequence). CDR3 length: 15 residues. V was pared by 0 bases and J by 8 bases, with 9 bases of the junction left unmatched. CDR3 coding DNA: TGTGCCAGCAGCCAAGACTTCAGGGGGGCGGGAGGCTACACCTTC. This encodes CASSQDFRGAGGYTF.

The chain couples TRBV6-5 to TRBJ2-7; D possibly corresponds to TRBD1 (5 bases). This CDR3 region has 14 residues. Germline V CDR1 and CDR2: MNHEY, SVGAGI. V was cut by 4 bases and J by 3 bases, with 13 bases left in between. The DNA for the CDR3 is TGTGCCAGCAGTTCAGGGCAGATCCTCTACGAGCAGTACTTC. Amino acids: CASSSGQILYEQYF.